The present TCR beta chain was sequenced within a study of T-cell memory formation after mild COVID-19. CDR1 is SGHVS and CDR2 is FQNEAQ in the germline V gene. The CDR3 extends over 18 amino acids. V shed 0 bases and J 2 bases; nucleotides not matched to a gene: 5. This clonotype was recorded a few times. Its antigen remains unidentified. Broader study findings: The SARS-CoV-2 specificity of second-wave clones reaching peak at day 37 remained unverified. The main location of contracting CD4+ clones was CM and EM, and that of contracting CD8+ clones was EMRA.

5'RACE primed from the constant segment yielded TCR alpha and TCR beta cDNA libraries bearing sample barcodes and UMIs. TCRdb analysed the 5' RACE reads with MiXCR anew, one entry per CDR3 protein. The data show under 400,000 distinct CDR3 sequences, 28% seen once. Specimen: PBMCs or a T cell subset sorted from them (not recorded which). The receptor was derived from an adult woman who had mild COVID-19 (a few samples of this study predate the infection). Cell type and time point are not known. The chain has TRBV7-8 and TRBJ2-3; TRBD2 matches at 13 bases. As DNA, the CDR3 is TGTGCCAGCAGCTTAGCGCTAGGGACTAGCGGGATCACAGATACGCAGTATTTT. This codes for CASSLALGTSGITDTQYF. Full variable domain (rest looked up from reference TRBV7-8 and TRBJ2-3): GAGVSQSPRYKVAKRGQDVALRCDPISGHVSLFWYQQALGQGPEFLTYFQNEAQLDKSGLPSDRFFAERPEGSVSTLKIQRTQQEDSAVYLCASSLALGTSGITDTQYFGPGTRLTVL.